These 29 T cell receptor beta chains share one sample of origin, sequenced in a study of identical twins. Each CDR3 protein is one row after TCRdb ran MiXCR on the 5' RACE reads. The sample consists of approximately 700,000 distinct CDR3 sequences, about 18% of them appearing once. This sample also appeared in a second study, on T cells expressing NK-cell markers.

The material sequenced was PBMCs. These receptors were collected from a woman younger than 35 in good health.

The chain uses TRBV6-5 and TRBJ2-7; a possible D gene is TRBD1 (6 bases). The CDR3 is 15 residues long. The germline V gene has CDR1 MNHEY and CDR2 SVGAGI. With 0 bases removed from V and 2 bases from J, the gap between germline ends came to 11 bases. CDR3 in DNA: TGTGCCAGCAGTTACTCGGGGGCCGCCGCCTACGAGCAGTACTTC. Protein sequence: CASSYSGAAAYEQYF.

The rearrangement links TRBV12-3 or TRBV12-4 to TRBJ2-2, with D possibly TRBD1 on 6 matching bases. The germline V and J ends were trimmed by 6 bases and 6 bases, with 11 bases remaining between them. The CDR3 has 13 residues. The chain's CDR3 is CASRNREPGELFF. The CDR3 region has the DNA TGTGCCAGCAGGAACAGGGAACCCGGGGAGCTGTTTTTT.

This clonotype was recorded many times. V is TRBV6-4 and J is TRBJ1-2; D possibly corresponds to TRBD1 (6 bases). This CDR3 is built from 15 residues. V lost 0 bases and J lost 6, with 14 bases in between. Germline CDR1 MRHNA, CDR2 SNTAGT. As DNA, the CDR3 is TGTGCCAGCAGTGACTCGAAGGCAGGGGTACATGGCTACACCTTC. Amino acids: CASSDSKAGVHGYTF.

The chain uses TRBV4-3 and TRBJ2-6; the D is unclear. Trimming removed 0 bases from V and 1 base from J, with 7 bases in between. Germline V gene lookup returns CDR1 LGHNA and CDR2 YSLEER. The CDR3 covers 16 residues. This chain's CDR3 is CASSQEAWSGANVLTF. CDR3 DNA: TGCGCCAGCAGCCAAGAAGCATGGTCTGGGGCCAACGTCCTGACTTTC.

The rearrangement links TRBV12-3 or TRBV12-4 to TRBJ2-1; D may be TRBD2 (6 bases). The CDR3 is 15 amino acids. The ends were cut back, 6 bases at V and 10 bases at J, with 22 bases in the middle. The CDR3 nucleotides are TGTGCCAGCAGATTTATCCTTGGGGGGTCGGGGGAGCAGTTCTTC. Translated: CASRFILGGSGEQFF.

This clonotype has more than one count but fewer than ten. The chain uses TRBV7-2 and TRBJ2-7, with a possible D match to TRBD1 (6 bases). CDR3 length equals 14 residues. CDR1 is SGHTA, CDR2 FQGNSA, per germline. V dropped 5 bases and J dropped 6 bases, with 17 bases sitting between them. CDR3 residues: CASSPGQSWGEQYF. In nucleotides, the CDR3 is TGTGCCAGCAGCCCCGGACAGTCATGGGGCGAGCAGTACTTC.

CDR3 sequence: CASSPLSGFNEKLFF. The CDR3 region has the DNA TGTGCCAGCAGTCCCCTATCAGGCTTTAATGAAAAACTGTTTTTT. The genes are TRBV6-1 and TRBJ1-4; D ambiguous. This CDR3 spans 15 amino acids. Deletions cut 5 bases from V and 4 bases from J, with 14 bases between. The germline CDR1 and CDR2 sequences are MNHNS and SASEGT.

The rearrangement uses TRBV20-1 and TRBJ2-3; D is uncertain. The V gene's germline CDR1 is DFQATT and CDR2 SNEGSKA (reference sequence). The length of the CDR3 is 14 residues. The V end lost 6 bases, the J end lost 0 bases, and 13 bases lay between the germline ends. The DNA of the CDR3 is TGCAGTGCAGTGGACGGAACTAGCACAGATACGCAGTATTTT. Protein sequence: CSAVDGTSTDTQYF.

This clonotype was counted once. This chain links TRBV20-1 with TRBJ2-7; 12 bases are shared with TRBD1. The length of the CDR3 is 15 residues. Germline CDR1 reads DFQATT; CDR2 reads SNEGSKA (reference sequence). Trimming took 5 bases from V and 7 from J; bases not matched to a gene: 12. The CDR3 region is CSAHRSGDRGQEQYF. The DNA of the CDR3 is TGCAGTGCTCACCGGAGCGGGGACAGGGGGCAAGAGCAGTACTTC.

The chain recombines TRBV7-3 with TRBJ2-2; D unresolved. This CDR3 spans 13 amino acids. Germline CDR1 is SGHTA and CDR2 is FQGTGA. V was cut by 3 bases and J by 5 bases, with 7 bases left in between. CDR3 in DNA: TGTGCCAGCAGCTTCCCGCGGACCGGGGAGCTGTTTTTT. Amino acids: CASSFPRTGELFF. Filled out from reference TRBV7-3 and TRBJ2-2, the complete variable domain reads GAGVSQTPSNKVTEKGKYVELRCDPISGHTALYWYRQSLGQGPEFLIYFQGTGAADDSGLPNDRFFAVRPEGSVSTLKIQRTERGDSAVYLCASSFPRTGELFFGEGSRLTVL.

CDR3 region: CAISDSTSGRNTDTQYF. The CDR3 region has the DNA TGTGCCATCAGTGACTCTACTAGCGGGAGGAACACAGATACGCAGTATTTT. The rearrangement links TRBV10-3 to TRBJ2-3; 12 bases fit TRBD2. The J segment lost 2 bases and the V segment lost 3 bases, leaving 6 bases of the junction unmatched. Germline CDR1 reads ENHRY; CDR2 reads SYGVKD. The CDR3 extends over 17 amino acids.

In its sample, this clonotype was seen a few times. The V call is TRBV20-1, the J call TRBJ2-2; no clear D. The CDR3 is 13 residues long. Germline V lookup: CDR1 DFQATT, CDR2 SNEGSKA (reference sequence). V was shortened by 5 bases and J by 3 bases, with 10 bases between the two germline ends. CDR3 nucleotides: TGCAGTGCTTGGCGAGCCGACACCGGGGAGCTGTTTTTT. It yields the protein CSAWRADTGELFF.

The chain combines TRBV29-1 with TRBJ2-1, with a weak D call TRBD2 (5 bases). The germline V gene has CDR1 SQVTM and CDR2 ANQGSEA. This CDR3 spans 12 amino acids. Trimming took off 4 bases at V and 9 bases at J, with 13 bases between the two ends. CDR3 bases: TGCAGCGTTGTTCTAGCCTCTGGTGAGCAGTTCTTC. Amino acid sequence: CSVVLASGEQFF.

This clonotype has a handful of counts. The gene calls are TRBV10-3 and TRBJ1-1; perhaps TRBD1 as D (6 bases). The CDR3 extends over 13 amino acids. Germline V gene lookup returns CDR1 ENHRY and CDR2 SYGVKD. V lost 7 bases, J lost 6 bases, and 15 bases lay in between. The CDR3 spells CAINTDRSAEAFF. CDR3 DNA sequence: TGTGCCATCAATACCGACAGGAGCGCTGAAGCTTTCTTT.

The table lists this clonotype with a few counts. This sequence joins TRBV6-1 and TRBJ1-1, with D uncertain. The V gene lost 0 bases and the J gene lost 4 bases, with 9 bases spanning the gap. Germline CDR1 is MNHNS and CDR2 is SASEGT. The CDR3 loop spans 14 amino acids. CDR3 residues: CASSEAARVTEAFF. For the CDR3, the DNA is TGTGCCAGCAGTGAAGCAGCCCGGGTCACTGAAGCTTTCTTT.

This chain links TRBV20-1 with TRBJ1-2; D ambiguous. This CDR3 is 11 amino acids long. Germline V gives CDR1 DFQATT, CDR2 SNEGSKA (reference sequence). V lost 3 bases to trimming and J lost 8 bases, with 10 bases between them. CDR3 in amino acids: CSASMVGGYTF. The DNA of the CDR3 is TGCAGTGCTAGTATGGTGGGAGGCTACACCTTC.

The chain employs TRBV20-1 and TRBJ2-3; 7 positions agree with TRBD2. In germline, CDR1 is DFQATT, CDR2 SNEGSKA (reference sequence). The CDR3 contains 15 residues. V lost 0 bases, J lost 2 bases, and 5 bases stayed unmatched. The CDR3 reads CSARDSSGDTDTQYF. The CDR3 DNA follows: TGCAGTGCTAGAGATTCCAGCGGGGACACAGATACGCAGTATTTT.

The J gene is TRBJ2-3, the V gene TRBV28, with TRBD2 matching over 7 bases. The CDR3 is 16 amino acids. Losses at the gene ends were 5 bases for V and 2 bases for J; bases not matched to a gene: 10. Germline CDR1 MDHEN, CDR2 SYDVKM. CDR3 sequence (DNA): TGTGCCAGCAGTCTACGGTTGGGAGGGTTCACAGATACGCAGTATTTT. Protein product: CASSLRLGGFTDTQYF.

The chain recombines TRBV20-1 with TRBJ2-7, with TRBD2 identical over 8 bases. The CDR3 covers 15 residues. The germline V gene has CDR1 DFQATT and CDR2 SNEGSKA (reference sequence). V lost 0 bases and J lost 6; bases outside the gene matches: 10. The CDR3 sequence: CSARDSGRGVGEQYF. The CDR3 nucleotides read TGCAGTGCTAGAGATTCCGGGCGGGGGGTAGGCGAGCAGTACTTC.

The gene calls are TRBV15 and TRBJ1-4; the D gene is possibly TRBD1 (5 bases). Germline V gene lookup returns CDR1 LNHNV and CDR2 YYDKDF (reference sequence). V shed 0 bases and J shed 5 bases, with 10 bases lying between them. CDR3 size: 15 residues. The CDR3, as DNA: TGTGCCACCAGCAGAGAGGGGGACGGCAATGAAAAACTGTTTTTT. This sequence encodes CATSREGDGNEKLFF. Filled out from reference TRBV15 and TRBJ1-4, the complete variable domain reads DAMVIQNPRYQVTQFGKPVTLSCSQTLNHNVMYWYQQKSSQAPKLLFHYYDKDFNNEADTPDNFQSRRPNTSFCFLDIRSPGLGDTAMYLCATSREGDGNEKLFFGSGTQLSVL.

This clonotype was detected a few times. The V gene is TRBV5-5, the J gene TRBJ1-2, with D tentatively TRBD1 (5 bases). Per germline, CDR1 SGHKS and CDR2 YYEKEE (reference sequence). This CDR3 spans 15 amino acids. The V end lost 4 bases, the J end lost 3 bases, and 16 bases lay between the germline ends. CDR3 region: CASSPDSGSDYGYTF. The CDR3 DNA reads TGTGCCAGCAGCCCGGATTCAGGGTCTGACTATGGCTACACCTTC.

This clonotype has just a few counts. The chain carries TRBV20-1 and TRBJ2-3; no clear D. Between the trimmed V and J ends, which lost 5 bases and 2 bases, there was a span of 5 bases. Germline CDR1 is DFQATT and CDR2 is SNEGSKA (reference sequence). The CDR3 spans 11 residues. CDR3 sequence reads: CSAYHTDTQYF. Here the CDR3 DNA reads TGCAGTGCTTACCACACAGATACGCAGTATTTT.

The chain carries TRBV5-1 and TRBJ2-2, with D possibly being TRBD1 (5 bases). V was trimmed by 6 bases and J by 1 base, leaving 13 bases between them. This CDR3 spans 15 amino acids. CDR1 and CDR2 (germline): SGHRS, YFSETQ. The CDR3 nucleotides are TGCGCCAGCACCGACCAGGGATTGAACACCGGGGAGCTGTTTTTT. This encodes CASTDQGLNTGELFF.

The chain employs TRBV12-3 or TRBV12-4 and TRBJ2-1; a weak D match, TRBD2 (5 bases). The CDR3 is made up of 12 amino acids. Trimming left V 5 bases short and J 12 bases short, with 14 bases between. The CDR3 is CASSNRDERQFF. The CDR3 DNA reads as TGTGCCAGCAGTAACCGGGATGAGCGGCAGTTCTTC.

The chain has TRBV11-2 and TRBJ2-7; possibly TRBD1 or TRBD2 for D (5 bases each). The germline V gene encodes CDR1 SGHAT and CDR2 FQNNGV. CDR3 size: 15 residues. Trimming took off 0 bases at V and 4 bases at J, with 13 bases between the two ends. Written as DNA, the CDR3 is TGTGCCAGCAGCTTAGAAGCTCGGGGCCTATACGAGCAGTACTTC. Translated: CASSLEARGLYEQYF.

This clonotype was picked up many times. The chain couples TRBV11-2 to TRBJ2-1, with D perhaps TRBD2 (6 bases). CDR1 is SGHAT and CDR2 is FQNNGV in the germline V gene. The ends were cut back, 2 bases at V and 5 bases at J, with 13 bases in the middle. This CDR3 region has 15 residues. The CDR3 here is CASSLRSGLNNEQFF. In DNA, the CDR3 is TGTGCCAGCAGCTTACGAAGCGGGCTAAACAATGAGCAGTTCTTC.

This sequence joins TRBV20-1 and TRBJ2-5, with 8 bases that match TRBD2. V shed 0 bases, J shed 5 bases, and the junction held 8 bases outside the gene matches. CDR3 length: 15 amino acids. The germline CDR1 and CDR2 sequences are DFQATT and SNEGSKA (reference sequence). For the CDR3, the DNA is TGCAGTGCTAGAGATGCCGGGGGGGCCGGGGAGACCCAGTACTTC. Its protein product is CSARDAGGAGETQYF.

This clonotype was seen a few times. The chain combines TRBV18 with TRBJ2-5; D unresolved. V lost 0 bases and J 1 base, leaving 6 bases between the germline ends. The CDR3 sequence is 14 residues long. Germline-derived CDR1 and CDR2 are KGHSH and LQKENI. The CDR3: CASSPPQVQETQYF. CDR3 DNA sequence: TGTGCCAGCTCACCACCCCAGGTCCAAGAGACCCAGTACTTC.

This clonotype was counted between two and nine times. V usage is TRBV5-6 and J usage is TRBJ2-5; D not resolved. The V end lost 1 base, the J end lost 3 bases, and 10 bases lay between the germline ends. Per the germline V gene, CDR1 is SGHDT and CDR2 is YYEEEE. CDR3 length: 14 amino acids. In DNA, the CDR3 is TGTGCCAGCAGCTTGAATTCGCTTGAAGAGACCCAGTACTTC. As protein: CASSLNSLEETQYF.